The clone carrying this T cell receptor (beta chain) came up a few times. Amplified TCR beta CDR3 regions derived from RNA transcripts. The HTBI primer set drove a first-round RT-PCR of the TCR CDR3. One entry per CDR3 protein results from TCRdb running MiXCR on the multiplex PCR reads. The sample has 600,000 to 650,000 distinct CDR3 sequences, around 21% seen once. This entry comes from a study of T cells in Graves' hyperthyroidism and ophthalmopathy. This CDR3 comprises 15 residues. V lost 2 bases and J lost 7; bases outside the gene matches: 8. Germline V CDR1 and CDR2: ENHRY, SYGVKD. The sample was blood. The rearrangement links TRBV10-3 to TRBJ2-7; 10 positions match TRBD2. This TCR came from a man under 40 with Graves' ophthalmopathy. The DNA of the CDR3 is TGTGCCATCAGTGAGACTAGCGGGAATTGGGGGGAGCAGTACTTC. Amino acids: CAISETSGNWGEQYF.